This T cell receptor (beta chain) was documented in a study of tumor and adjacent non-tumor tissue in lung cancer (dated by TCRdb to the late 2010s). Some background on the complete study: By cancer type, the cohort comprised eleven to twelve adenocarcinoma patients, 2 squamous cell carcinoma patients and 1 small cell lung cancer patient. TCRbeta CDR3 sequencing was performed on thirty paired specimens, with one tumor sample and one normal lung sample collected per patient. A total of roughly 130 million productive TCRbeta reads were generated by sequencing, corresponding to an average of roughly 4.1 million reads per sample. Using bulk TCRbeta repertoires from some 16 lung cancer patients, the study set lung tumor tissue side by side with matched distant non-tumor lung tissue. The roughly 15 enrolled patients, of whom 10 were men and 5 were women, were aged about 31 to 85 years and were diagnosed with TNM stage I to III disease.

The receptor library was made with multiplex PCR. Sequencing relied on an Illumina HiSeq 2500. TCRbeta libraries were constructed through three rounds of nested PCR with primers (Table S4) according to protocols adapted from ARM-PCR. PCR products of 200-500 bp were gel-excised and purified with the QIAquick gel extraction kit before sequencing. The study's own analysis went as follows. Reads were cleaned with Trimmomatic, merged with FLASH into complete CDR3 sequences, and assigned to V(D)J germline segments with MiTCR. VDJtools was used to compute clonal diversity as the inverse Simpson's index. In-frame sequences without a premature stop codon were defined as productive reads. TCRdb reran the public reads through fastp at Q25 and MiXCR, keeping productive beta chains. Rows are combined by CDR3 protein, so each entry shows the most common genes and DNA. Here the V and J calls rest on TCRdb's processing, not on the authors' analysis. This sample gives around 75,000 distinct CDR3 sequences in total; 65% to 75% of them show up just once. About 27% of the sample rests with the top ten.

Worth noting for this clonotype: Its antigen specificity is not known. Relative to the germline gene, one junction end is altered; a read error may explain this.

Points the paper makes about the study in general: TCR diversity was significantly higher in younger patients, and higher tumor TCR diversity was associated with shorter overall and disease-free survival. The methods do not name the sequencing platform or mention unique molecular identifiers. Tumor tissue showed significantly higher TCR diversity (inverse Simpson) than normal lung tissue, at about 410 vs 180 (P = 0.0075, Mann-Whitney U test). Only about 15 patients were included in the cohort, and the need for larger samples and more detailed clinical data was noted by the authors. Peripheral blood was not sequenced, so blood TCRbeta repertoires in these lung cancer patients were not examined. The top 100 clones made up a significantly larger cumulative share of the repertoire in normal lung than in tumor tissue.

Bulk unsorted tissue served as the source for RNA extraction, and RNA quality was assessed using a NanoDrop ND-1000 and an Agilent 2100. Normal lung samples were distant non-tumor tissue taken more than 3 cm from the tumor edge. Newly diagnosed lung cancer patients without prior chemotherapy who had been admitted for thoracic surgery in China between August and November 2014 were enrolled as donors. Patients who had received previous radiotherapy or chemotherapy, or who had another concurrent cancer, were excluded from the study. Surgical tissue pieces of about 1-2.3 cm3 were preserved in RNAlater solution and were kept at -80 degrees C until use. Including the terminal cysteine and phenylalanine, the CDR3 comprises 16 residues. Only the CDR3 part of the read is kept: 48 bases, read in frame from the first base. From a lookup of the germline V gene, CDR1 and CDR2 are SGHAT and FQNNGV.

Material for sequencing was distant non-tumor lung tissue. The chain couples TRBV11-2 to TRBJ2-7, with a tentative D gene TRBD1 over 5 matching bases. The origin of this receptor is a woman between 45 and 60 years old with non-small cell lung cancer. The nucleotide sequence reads TGTGCCAGCAGCTTAAATATCGCTCAGGGAACCTACGGGCAGTGCTTC. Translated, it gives CASSLNIAQGTYGQCF.